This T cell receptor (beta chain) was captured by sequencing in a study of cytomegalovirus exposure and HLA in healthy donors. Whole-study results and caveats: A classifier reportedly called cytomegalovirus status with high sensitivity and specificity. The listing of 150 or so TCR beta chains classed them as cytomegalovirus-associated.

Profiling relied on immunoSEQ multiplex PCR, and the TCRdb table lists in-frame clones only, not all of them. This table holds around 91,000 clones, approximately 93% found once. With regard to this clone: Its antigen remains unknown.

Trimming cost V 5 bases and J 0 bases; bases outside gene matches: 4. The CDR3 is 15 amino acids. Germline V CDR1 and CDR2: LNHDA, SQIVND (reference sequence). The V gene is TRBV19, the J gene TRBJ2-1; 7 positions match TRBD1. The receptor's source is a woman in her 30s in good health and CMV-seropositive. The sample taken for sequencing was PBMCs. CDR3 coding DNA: TGTGCCAGTAGTTGGGGACAGAGCTCCTACAATGAGCAGTTCTTC. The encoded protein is CASSWGQSSYNEQFF.